Shown below are 2 T cell receptor beta chains from a single sample sequenced in a study of T cells in Graves' hyperthyroidism and ophthalmopathy. Amplified TCR beta CDR3 regions came from RNA transcripts. The HTBI set primed first-round TCR CDR3 RT-PCR. From the multiplex PCR reads, TCRdb called clonotypes with MiXCR, one entry per CDR3 protein. This table has around 200,000 distinct CDR3 sequences, 17% appearing once. Input material: blood. These receptor sequences come from a woman aged 45-60 years with Graves' hyperthyroidism.

This clonotype was counted ten times or more. This chain joins TRBV2 and TRBJ2-3; D remains unclear. Trimming cost V 8 bases and J 2 bases, with 17 bases left between them. The germline V gene has CDR1 SNHLY and CDR2 FYNNEI. There are 15 residues in the CDR3. The CDR3 loop reads CASCRSPNPTDTQYF. The CDR3 DNA sequence: TGTGCCAGCTGTAGATCCCCCAACCCCACAGATACGCAGTATTTT.

The chain is built from TRBV25-1 and TRBJ1-4; no firm D call. Between the trimmed V and J ends, which lost 4 bases and 14 bases, there was a span of 8 bases. Germline CDR1 MGHDK, CDR2 SYGVNS. There are 10 residues in the CDR3. The CDR3 nucleotides read TGTGCCAGCAGTGGACTCGCCCTGTTTTTT. Its translation is CASSGLALFF.